Listed below are T cell receptor beta chains from one sample, sequenced in a study of cytomegalovirus exposure and HLA in healthy donors. TCRdb's table, derived via immunoSEQ multiplex PCR, lists solely in-frame clones and lacks some. The table includes roughly 88,000 clones, about three quarters detected once. The sequencing input was PBMCs. These TCRs come from a man aged 25 to 40 in good health and CMV-seropositive. Each CDR3 is given with its conserved first and last residue.

v_gene	j_gene	CDR3aa
TRBV5-1	TRBJ1-1	CASSLAYGSIEAFF
TRBV28	TRBJ2-5	CASKIRGDWETQYF
TRBV5-1	TRBJ2-2	CASSSDRASNTGELFF
TRBV18	TRBJ2-7	CASSGTGQYEQYF
TRBV2	TRBJ1-1	CASSEEGGPTEAFF
TRBV29-1	TRBJ2-4	CSVSGQGNVKNIQYF
TRBV28	TRBJ2-3	CASSLAGQGYTDTQYF
TRBV4-2	TRBJ2-3	CASSPFGSVAGERTDTQYF
TRBV9	TRBJ2-3	CASSGQVSTDTQYF
TRBV5-1	TRBJ1-2	CASSQGQGGGYTF
TRBV10-3	TRBJ2-5	CAISVMPEETQYF
TRBV19	TRBJ2-5	CASSITRQETQYF
TRBV2	TRBJ2-5	CASSEISGGRQETQYF
TRBV29-1	TRBJ2-1	CSASYGGNEQFF
TRBV2	TRBJ2-2	CASSAQTVNTGELFF
TRBV6-6	TRBJ1-1	CASSQRGGDEAFF
TRBV5-8	TRBJ2-5	CASKMTSGETQYF
TRBV12-5	TRBJ2-5	CASGLVHSGIRPYQETQYF
TRBV5-1	TRBJ1-1	CASSLAFAGTEAFF
TRBV6-6	TRBJ1-4	CASSSTGMLKIKLFF
TRBV4-3	TRBJ1-4	CASSQGLGGRTNEKLFF
TRBV5-1	TRBJ2-2	CASSLTGTSGGAMTGELFF
TRBV4-1	TRBJ1-5	CASSEYSNQPQHF
TRBV7-9	TRBJ2-2	CASSLGSATGELFF
TRBV6-5	TRBJ1-1	CASSYGKTGRAFF
TRBV10-3	TRBJ2-2	CAISGAAGGAGELFF
TRBV7-9	TRBJ1-1	CASSLWPDRNTEAFF
TRBV19	TRBJ1-1	CASPSYRGEAFF
TRBV5-6	TRBJ1-1	CASSFPEVTEAFF
TRBV19	TRBJ1-1	CASSMEGGSEAFF
TRBV9	TRBJ2-1	CASSAGAYNEQFF
TRBV19	TRBJ2-2	CASSIGLAGTGELFF
TRBV13	TRBJ2-1	CASSLRPGTAYNEQFF
TRBV2	TRBJ1-2	CASIWQGYGYTF
TRBV27	TRBJ2-6	CASSSPQGVGSGANVLTF
TRBV12-5	TRBJ2-1	CASGLGDSSYNEQFF
TRBV27	TRBJ2-7	CASSLLAGGPYEQYF
TRBV30	TRBJ2-7	CAWSQARTGGEQYF
TRBV28	TRBJ2-3	CASSLTGQGTDTQYF
TRBV7-2	TRBJ1-1	CASSLTGTGTFF
TRBV10-1	TRBJ2-1	CASPGGAVGDEQFF
TRBV5-1	TRBJ1-1	CASSSTGVRGTEAFF
TRBV27	TRBJ2-1	CASSLWTGRNEQFF
TRBV5-1	TRBJ1-1	CASSLTGPEAFF
TRBV4-1	TRBJ2-1	CASSQDSSSYNEQFF
TRBV7-9	TRBJ2-3	CASSLRAGDTDTQYF
TRBV12-5	TRBJ1-1	CASGLGGPTGAFF
TRBV30	TRBJ2-5	CAWSRRQTLQETQYF
TRBV6-4	TRBJ2-1	CASSRNRGDNEQFF
TRBV27	TRBJ2-3	CASKTGDTQYF
TRBV11-2	TRBJ1-5	CASSLTTGPQPQHF
TRBV18	TRBJ1-2	CASSPIDSFLYGYTF
TRBV27	TRBJ1-1	CASSLQGGRTEAFF
TRBV5-6	TRBJ1-3	CASSLSGSSGNTIYF
TRBV19	TRBJ1-5	CASSIVGTGIQPQHF
TRBV5-1	TRBJ2-7	CASSLAGDRLYEQYF
TRBV9	TRBJ1-1	CASSVGASGPTEAFF